Each of the 17 T cell receptor beta chains below was sequenced from the same sample in a study of shared clonotypes between healthy human individuals. Some clones are missing from TCRdb's copy, which holds only in-frame ones; the method was immunoSEQ multiplex PCR. The sample lists about 2 million clones, 90% to 95% occurring once. The sequencing input was naive CD4+ T cells sorted from blood. Subset specified: CD45RA+ positively selected. All receptors derive from a young man in good health.

The chain is built from TRBV19 and TRBJ1-1; the D gene is possibly TRBD1 (6 bases). The germline V gene encodes CDR1 LNHDA and CDR2 SQIVND (reference sequence). Trimming removed 9 bases from V and 3 bases from J, with 17 bases in between. The CDR3 runs to 14 residues. As DNA, the CDR3 is TGTGCCAGCCGGCCGTACAGGGAGGACACTGAAGCTTTCTTT. Protein: CASRPYREDTEAFF.

The genes are TRBV13 and TRBJ1-2; TRBD1 agrees at 7 bases. The germline V gene encodes CDR1 PRHDT and CDR2 FYEKMQ (reference sequence). The V segment lost 3 bases and the J segment 5 bases; nucleotides outside the gene matches: 3. The CDR3 is 13 amino acids. Here the CDR3 reads CASSLGTAYGYTF. In DNA, the CDR3 is TGTGCCAGCAGCTTGGGGACAGCATATGGCTACACCTTC. The full variable domain, its missing parts supplied by reference TRBV13 and TRBJ1-2, is AAGVIQSPRHLIKEKRETATLKCYPIPRHDTVYWYQQGPGQDPQFLISFYEKMQSDKGSIPDRFSAQQFSDYHSELNMSSLELGDSALYFCASSLGTAYGYTFGSGTRLTVV.

About this clone: A much larger clone differs from this one at a single base, so this may be a read error. Distinct nucleotide sequences in the sample also encode this CDR3. The V and J genes are TRBV29-1 and TRBJ1-1, with TRBD1 matching over 8 bases. The V gene's germline CDR1 is SQVTM and CDR2 ANQGSEA. V shed 0 bases and J 5 bases; nucleotides not matched to a gene: 8. This CDR3 is built from 15 residues. CDR3 sequence: CSVEEAGGRRTEAFF. For the CDR3, the DNA is TGCAGCGTTGAAGAGGCAGGGGGCAGAAGAACTGAAGCTTTCTTT.

This chain joins TRBV23-1 and TRBJ1-1, with 9 bases fitting TRBD1. TRBV23-1 counts as an open reading frame of uncertain function. The CDR3 loop spans 15 amino acids. Germline trimming cut 2 bases from V and 3 bases from J; bases unmatched to any gene: 4. CDR3 nucleotide sequence: TGCGCCAGCAGTCAAGGGACAGGGAGGTACACTGAAGCTTTCTTT. Translating it yields CASSQGTGRYTEAFF.

This rearrangement joins TRBV18 to TRBJ2-7; 10 nucleotides line up with TRBD1. Trimming cost V 6 bases and J 2 bases; bases outside gene matches: 7. The CDR3 loop spans 15 amino acids. Germline V lookup: CDR1 KGHSH, CDR2 LQKENI. The DNA for the CDR3 is TGTGCCAGCTCCCTCGCCGGGACAGGGGCCTACGAGCAGTACTTC. Protein: CASSLAGTGAYEQYF.

The rearrangement links TRBV6-5 to TRBJ2-7, with D possibly matching TRBD1 (6 bases). Germline CDR1 and CDR2: MNHEY and SVGAGI. Trimming shortened V by 4 bases and J by 4 bases, and 14 bases separated the two germline ends. This CDR3 has 14 residues. CDR3 coding DNA: TGTGCCAGCAGTTCCCCGGGACAAAAATACGAGCAGTACTTC. It translates to CASSSPGQKYEQYF.

This rearrangement joins TRBV6-1 to TRBJ1-1; D gene uncertain. With 6 bases removed from V and 0 bases from J, the gap between germline ends came to 14 bases. Germline V gives CDR1 MNHNS, CDR2 SASEGT. The CDR3 has 15 residues. The CDR3 spells CASRVDFLMNTEAFF. In nucleotides, the CDR3 is TGTGCCAGCAGGGTAGATTTTCTCATGAACACTGAAGCTTTCTTT.

The chain joins TRBV7-2 to TRBJ2-7; D gene ambiguous. The length of the CDR3 is 13 residues. From germline, CDR1 is SGHTA and CDR2 FQGNSA. Between the trimmed V and J ends, which lost 2 bases and 7 bases, there was a span of 12 bases. Here the CDR3 reads CASSLSSSGEQYF. The CDR3 coding sequence is TGTGCCAGCAGCTTATCTTCTTCCGGTGAGCAGTACTTC.

This chain links TRBV2 with TRBJ1-1, with 7 bases that match TRBD1. The J segment lost 5 bases and the V segment lost 7 bases, leaving 7 bases of the junction unmatched. Germline V gene lookup returns CDR1 SNHLY and CDR2 FYNNEI. The CDR3 is made up of 13 amino acids. Here the CDR3 reads CASNPGQRTEAFF. The CDR3 DNA reads as TGTGCCAGCAATCCGGGACAGCGGACTGAAGCTTTCTTT.

The V call is TRBV5-1, the J call TRBJ2-7; D remains unclear. Trimming took 4 bases from V and 5 from J, leaving 13 bases between them. This CDR3 region has 13 residues. Germline V lookup: CDR1 SGHRS, CDR2 YFSETQ. The chain's CDR3 is CASSRTLGHEQYF. The CDR3 bases are TGCGCCAGCAGCAGGACCCTGGGCCACGAGCAGTACTTC.

This CDR3 is CASSLALAGGTQRIQYF. The CDR3 nucleotides are TGTGCCAGCAGCTTGGCCCTAGCGGGAGGGACACAGCGCATTCAGTACTTC. The J gene is TRBJ2-4, the V gene TRBV5-4; 12 nucleotides align to TRBD2. Trimming cost V 0 bases and J 9 bases; bases outside gene matches: 10. The CDR3 covers 17 residues. In germline, CDR1 is SGHNT, CDR2 YYREEE (reference sequence).

The chain combines TRBV6-1 with TRBJ1-1; 11 bases agree with TRBD1. CDR3 length: 16 amino acids. J gave up 1 base and V 1 base, and 2 bases lay outside the gene matches. Per germline, CDR1 MNHNS and CDR2 SASEGT. In DNA form, the CDR3 reads TGTGCCAGCAGTGAAGGGACAGGGGGCTGGAACACTGAAGCTTTCTTT. Translated, it gives CASSEGTGGWNTEAFF.

Details on this clone: Other nucleotide sequences from this sample produce the same CDR3. The chain joins TRBV9 to TRBJ2-3; 7 bases are a match to TRBD1. Germline V gene sequence: CDR1 SGDLS, CDR2 YYNGEE. The V gene end was trimmed by 4 bases and the J gene end by 2 bases; junction bases not matched to a gene: 4. This CDR3 spans 14 amino acids. CDR3 sequence (DNA): TGTGCCAGCAGCCTGGGACAGCCCACAGATACGCAGTATTTT. Protein: CASSLGQPTDTQYF.

The chain recombines TRBV5-1 with TRBJ1-3; maybe TRBD1 (6 bases). The V end was cut by 6 bases, the J end by 2 bases, with 15 bases between. Germline CDR1 is SGHRS and CDR2 is YFSETQ. The CDR3 has 15 amino acids. CDR3 nucleotides: TGCGCCAGCACCCTACAGGGAACGGCTGGAAACACCATATATTTT. Its protein is CASTLQGTAGNTIYF.

The rearrangement joins TRBV6-6 to TRBJ1-6; D remains unclear. The V gene's germline CDR1 is MNHNY and CDR2 SVGAGI (reference sequence). CDR3 length equals 15 residues. V was trimmed by 8 bases and J by 0 bases, leaving 11 bases between them. The CDR3 coding sequence is TGTGCCAGCTTGCCCCGGAGCTCCTATAATTCACCCCTCCACTTT. Protein: CASLPRSSYNSPLHF.

This clone appeared once. The genes are TRBV15 and TRBJ2-1; no clear D gene. Trimming left V 1 base short and J 3 bases short, with 7 bases between. CDR1 and CDR2 (germline): LNHNV, YYDKDF (reference sequence). The CDR3 extends over 14 amino acids. CDR3 DNA sequence: TGTGCCACCAGCAGAGGGGGTGTCTACAATGAGCAGTTCTTC. Amino acids: CATSRGGVYNEQFF.

This rearrangement joins TRBV5-6 to TRBJ2-7; 7 nucleotides agree with TRBD1. This CDR3 is 16 amino acids long. Per germline, CDR1 SGHDT and CDR2 YYEEEE. The V gene end was trimmed by 4 bases and the J gene end by 0 bases; junction bases not matched to a gene: 10. In DNA, the CDR3 is TGTGCCAGCAGCCCCCTAGACAGGGATAGCTCCTACGAGCAGTACTTC. The encoded protein is CASSPLDRDSSYEQYF.